What follows is one T cell receptor beta chain and its context. The sample comes from a study of blood T cell repertoires in COVID-19. On the study more broadly: T cells, B-cell-depleted T cells, or PBMCs supplied cDNA or gDNA.

Per the original methods: Amplifying reference gene primers gave estimates of nucleated cell counts. Clones were sequenced by immunoSEQ multiplex PCR, and TCRdb holds only the in-frame ones, with some missing. From that table come the V and J calls and clone size; the DNA was used to work out D and trimming. This table has just over 200,000 clones, over 60% appearing once. The receptor was derived from a woman in her seventies with acute or convalescent COVID-19. The sample was peripheral blood.

In nucleotides, the CDR3 is TGTGCCAGCAGTTTAATGGCCGGAGTAAACACTGAAGCTTTCTTT. Translating it yields CASSLMAGVNTEAFF. The genes are TRBV27 and TRBJ1-1; D call uncertain. This CDR3 comprises 15 residues. Germline V gene sequence: CDR1 MNHEY, CDR2 SMNVEV (reference sequence). Trimming pared 2 bases from V and 2 bases from J, leaving 12 bases between.